The sequence of this TCR beta chain was determined in a study of shared clonotypes between healthy human individuals. The study, taken as a whole, reports: Apart from blood, nothing was sampled; tissue repertoires likely differ. Around 5% of naive CD4 clonotypes were common to four donors. In contrast to clonotypes shared by all four donors, non-shared clonotypes had lower generation probabilities.

The CDR3 runs 17 residues. V shed 8 bases, J shed 2 bases, and the junction held 12 bases outside the gene matches. Germline CDR1 SNHLY, CDR2 FYNNEI. Here immunoSEQ multiplex PCR was the method, and the copy in TCRdb shows in-frame clones only, minus some. The data show 550,000 to 800,000 clones, with approximately 74% seen just once and over 1.5% held by the top ten. This clone was observed a few times. Its antigen is not known. The specimen was memory CD4+ T cells sorted from blood. Subset defined: CD45RA-negative fraction. The source is a woman aged 25 to 39 in good health. The J gene is TRBJ1-5, the V gene TRBV2; 10 bases line up with TRBD1. The CDR3, as DNA: TGTGCCAGCGTCAAGGACAGGGGGGCAATCGGCAATCAGCCCCAGCATTTT. Encoded protein: CASVKDRGAIGNQPQHF.